What follows is one TCR beta chain and its context. Study processing details: Reference gene primer amplification yielded estimated nucleated cell counts. Sequencing was performed with immunoSEQ multiplex PCR; in TCRdb, only in-frame clones are kept and a portion is missing. The V and J calls and clone size are taken from that table; D and trimming were inferred from the DNA. The profile shows about 170,000 clones, around 80% of them singletons. Germline CDR1 is LGHDT and CDR2 is YNNKEL (reference sequence). The CDR3 runs 15 residues. With 6 bases clipped from V and 4 bases from J, the junction kept 9 bases outside the gene matches. This entry comes from a study of blood T cell repertoires in COVID-19. Across the whole study: Collection of acute and convalescent COVID-19 samples took place in the United States, Italy and Spain.

All enrollees were roughly 18 to 90 years old and from about 24 US areas. Specimen: PBMCs or T cells enriched from blood (not recorded which). This TCR came from a woman aged 50 to 65 in a cohort exposed to, infected with or recovered from COVID-19 (not recorded which). The chain recombines TRBV3-1 (or the pseudogene TRBV3-2) with TRBJ2-7; 10 bases are shared with TRBD1. The CDR3: CASRRGQGRIYEQYF. As DNA, the CDR3 is TGTGCCAGCAGACGGGGACAGGGGAGGATTTACGAGCAGTACTTC.